This TCR beta chain came from a study of PD-L1 blockade in urothelial cancer. Study summary: Patients commenced intravenous atezolizumab, 1,200 mg every 3 weeks, at some point between 2012 and 2014. Twenty-five out of 29 patients were men whose urothelial cancer was bladder-origin.

Spiking each PCR with synthetic TCR analog templates was performed. Clones were read by immunoSEQ multiplex PCR, and TCRdb kept only the in-frame ones, dropping some. The sample has around 63,000 clones, about 81% seen once; the top ten hold over 1.5%. This CDR3 spans 19 amino acids. CDR1 is PRHDT and CDR2 is FYEKMQ in the germline V gene (reference sequence). The junction had 11 bases not matched to a gene; V was cut back by 2 bases and J by 7 bases. Time point: pretreatment peripheral blood. All patients handed over anywhere from 1 to 8 samples, pretreatment and on-treatment. This TCR was recovered from a man in his 70s with urothelial cancer. Specimen: PBMCs, collected around atezolizumab (anti-PD-L1) treatment. The chain joins TRBV13 to TRBJ2-2, with TRBD2 matching over 15 bases. DNA for the CDR3: TGTGCCAGCAGCTTACTTTGGACTAGCGGGAGGGCCCGGAGCGGGGAGCTGTTTTTT. Protein: CASSLLWTSGRARSGELFF.